This is a list of T cell receptor beta chains from one sample in a study of control samples from healthy donors and cancer patients. Sequenced by immunoSEQ multiplex PCR; TCRdb stores in-frame clones only, minus some. In the table there are more than 85,000 clones, about 88% of which are singletons. The sequenced sample was PBMCs. Every receptor here comes from a man aged 65-85 years with lung cancer. Each CDR3 is given with its conserved first and last residue. The D gene is left open where the match is weak. The listing skips clone size in some rows; elsewhere it reads once, few, many or a size class.

>few|TRBV6-6|TRBJ2-2|-
CASSYSGGLTGELFF
TGTGCCAGCAGTTACTCAGGAGGGCTAACCGGGGAGCTGTTTTTT
>-|TRBV19|TRBJ1-1|-
CASSAGRMNTEAFF
TGTGCCAGTAGTGCGGGACGGATGAACACTGAAGCTTTCTTT
>-|TRBV12-3/TRBV12-4|TRBJ2-7|-
CASKGHQLEQYF
TGTGCCTCTAAGGGACATCAGCTCGAGCAGTACTTC
>-|TRBV30|TRBJ1-5|-
CAWSEDSNQPQHF
TGTGCCTGGAGTGAGGATAGCAATCAGCCCCAGCATTTT
>-|TRBV7-8|TRBJ2-7|-
CASSFAQGRKEQYF
TGTGCCAGCAGTTTCGCACAGGGGAGGAAAGAGCAGTACTTC
>-|TRBV5-4|TRBJ2-5|-
CASSPGQGRGETQYF
TGTGCCAGCAGCCCGGGCCAGGGGAGGGGAGAGACCCAGTACTTC
>-|TRBV10-3|TRBJ1-5|-
CAISVLSNQPQHF
TGTGCCATCAGTGTTCTGAGCAATCAGCCCCAGCATTTT
>-|TRBV5-6|TRBJ1-1|-
CASSRLQGNTEAFF
TGTGCCAGCAGCAGACTACAGGGGAACACTGAAGCTTTCTTT
>-|TRBV7-9|TRBJ2-5|-
CASSLDPGPQETQYF
TGTGCCAGCAGCTTAGATCCTGGGCCTCAAGAGACCCAGTACTTC
>-|TRBV4-1|TRBJ2-4|-
CASSQDLWAIQYF
TGCGCCAGCAGCCAAGATCTATGGGCGATTCAGTACTTC
>-|TRBV29-1|TRBJ1-1|TRBD1
CSVRGTGDEAFF
TGCAGCGTGCGGGGGACAGGGGATGAAGCTTTCTTT
>-|TRBV5-1|TRBJ1-6|-
CASSPDGDSPLHF
TGCGCCAGCAGCCCGGACGGAGATTCACCCCTCCACTTT
>-|TRBV19|TRBJ2-1|TRBD2
CASSPNPQRGKYNEQFF
TGTGCCAGTAGTCCTAACCCCCAGCGGGGGAAATACAATGAGCAGTTCTTC
>once|TRBV4-1|TRBJ2-1|-
CASSQGWLHEQFF
TGCGCCAGCAGCCAAGGTTGGCTCCATGAGCAGTTCTTC
>medium-sized|TRBV18|TRBJ2-7|-
CASSPLSAAGGHEQYF
TGTGCCAGCTCACCATTGTCAGCGGCAGGGGGGCACGAGCAGTACTTC
>few|TRBV14|TRBJ1-2|-
CASSQDLGGRSEGYTF
TGTGCCAGCAGCCAAGATCTTGGAGGGAGGAGCGAAGGCTACACCTTC
>-|TRBV7-9|TRBJ1-5|-
CASSLDNSGQPQHF
TGTGCCAGCAGCTTAGATAACTCGGGTCAGCCCCAGCATTTT
>-|TRBV19|TRBJ2-1|-
CASSIFRGRNEQFF
TGTGCCAGTAGTATTTTCCGGGGCAGGAATGAGCAGTTCTTC
>once|TRBV6-2/TRBV6-3|TRBJ2-1|-
CASSLGGPVGEQFF
TGTGCCAGCAGCCTCGGGGGGCCGGTTGGGGAGCAGTTCTTC
>-|TRBV9|TRBJ2-1|-
CASSVGATYNEQFF
TGTGCCAGCAGCGTAGGGGCAACCTACAATGAGCAGTTCTTC
>-|TRBV6-7|TRBJ2-7|-
CARTLGPPGYEQYF
TGTGCCAGAACATTGGGACCACCCGGGTACGAGCAGTACTTC
>once|TRBV28|TRBJ2-2|-
CASSLSTGELFF
TGTGCCAGCAGTTTAAGCACCGGGGAGCTGTTTTTT
>-|TRBV5-1|TRBJ2-2|-
CASSLFPSTATGELFF
TGCGCCAGCAGCTTGTTTCCCTCAACGGCCACCGGGGAGCTGTTTTTT
>-|TRBV19|TRBJ1-2|TRBD1
CASSMGGGNYGYTF
TGTGCCAGTAGTATGGGAGGGGGCAACTATGGCTACACCTTC
>-|TRBV3-1/TRBV3-2|TRBJ1-2|-
CASSQEAGPNYGYTF
TGTGCCAGCAGCCAAGAAGCAGGGCCTAACTATGGCTACACCTTC
>once|TRBV6-1|TRBJ1-2|-
CASSESPWDPGGGYTF
TGTGCCAGCAGTGAAAGTCCTTGGGACCCCGGCGGTGGCTACACCTTC
>-|TRBV10-1|TRBJ2-1|TRBD2
CASSRTSGGNEQFF
TGCGCCAGCAGTCGTACTAGCGGGGGGAATGAGCAGTTCTTC
>-|TRBV27|TRBJ1-3|-
CASSFGNTIYF
TGTGCCAGCAGCTTCGGAAACACCATATATTTT